This is a list of T cell receptor beta chains from one sample in a study of cytotoxic CD8 clonotypes in ibrutinib-treated CLL. Profiling relied on immunoSEQ multiplex PCR, and the TCRdb table lists in-frame clones only, not all of them. The repertoire holds 150,000 or so clones, with roughly 80% as singletons. The sequencing used PBMCs, collected after 12 months of ibrutinib treatment. All receptors come from a human donor with chronic lymphocytic leukemia. Each CDR3 is given with its conserved first and last residue.

>TRBJ2-7|15|TRBV9
CASSEGSGGGYEQYF
>TRBJ1-2|15|TRBV5-1
CASSLDRAPNYGYTF
>TRBJ1-3|14|TRBV7-3
CASSLSGQGDTIYF
>TRBJ2-5|12|TRBV7-6
CASRSAQETQYF
>TRBJ1-2|14|TRBV28
CASRRQGNDYGYTF
>TRBJ2-5|12|TRBV6-1
CASSRARETQYF
>TRBJ2-4|18|TRBV5-6
CASSLALDRFLAKNIQYF
>TRBJ1-5|13|TRBV15
CATTSWGNQPQHF
>TRBJ1-4|15|TRBV4-1
CASSRSGQGSEKLFF
>TRBJ1-2|14|TRBV6-1
CASRETTGRYGYTF
>TRBJ1-5|11|TRBV20-1
CSASGVQPQHF
>TRBJ2-2|16|TRBV9
CASTLGLAGLTGELFF
>TRBJ2-7|11|TRBV6-5
CASSEGLEQYF
>TRBJ1-1|15|TRBV7-8
CASSPQGMVNTEAFF
>TRBJ2-4|14|TRBV27
CASRTLNRENIQYF
>TRBJ1-2|15|TRBV28
CASTPNGLANYGYTF
>TRBJ1-4|15|TRBV2
CASSEIGTTNEKLFF
>TRBJ1-4|13|TRBV6-1
CASIGAGNEKLFF
>TRBJ2-3|16|TRBV6-1
CASSEKRGWSTDTQYF
>TRBJ1-5|15|TRBV5-1
CASSLGTGEGQPQHF
>TRBJ2-3|14|TRBV28
CASSSDRVGHTQYF
>TRBJ2-1|14|TRBV5-1
CASSTGGSYNEQFF
>TRBJ2-1|13|TRBV7-3
CASSAGDYNEQFF
>TRBJ2-3|18|TRBV4-2
CASSQETTSGRRTDTQYF
>TRBJ2-3|15|TRBV5-1
CASSFGQGNTDTQYF
>TRBJ2-7|17|TRBV28
CASSPGGLAGQAYEQYF
>TRBJ2-5|12|TRBV4-2
CASSQDMWIQYF
>TRBJ2-7|14|TRBV27
CASSWDSGSYEQYF
>TRBJ1-1|17|TRBV15
CATSSVQGFHSGTEAFF
>-|16|TRBV6-5
CASSYPRARSSYEQYF
>TRBJ1-2|12|TRBV25-1
CASSDRMYGYTF
>TRBJ2-5|15|TRBV29-1
CSVAPLAGTQETQYF
>TRBJ1-5|14|TRBV5-5
CASSFGHSNQPQHF
>TRBJ2-3|18|TRBV10-3
CAIRPGLAGVQGTDTQYF
>TRBJ1-1|13|TRBV19
CASSRLLNTEAFF
>TRBJ2-2|16|TRBV5-1
CASSLGPTGRTGELFF
>TRBJ1-3|16|TRBV28
CASSNQGMVSGNTIYF
>TRBJ2-3|16|TRBV5-1
CASSWARQGDTDTQYF
>TRBJ2-3|18|TRBV7-8
CASSLAAGGGLSTDTQYF
>TRBJ1-2|12|TRBV30
CAWSPTGNGYTF
>TRBJ2-5|12|TRBV5-1
CASSLAQETQYF
>TRBJ2-2|14|TRBV7-3
CASSLVGSTGELFF
>TRBJ2-3|11|TRBV11-3
CASSRTDTQYF
>TRBJ2-7|11|TRBV6-1
CASSHQQAWYF
>TRBJ1-1|16|TRBV4-1
CASSQATGGSYTEAFF
>TRBJ2-7|14|TRBV6-6
CASSYQASSYEQYF